These 26 T cell receptor beta chains were all obtained from the same sample, sequenced in a study of T-cell reconstitution after alpha-beta-depleted transplantation in children. Unique molecular identifiers were incorporated into the prepared TCRbeta library. TCRdb re-derived calls from the PCR reads in MiXCR, one entry per CDR3 protein. The sample carries a few hundred thousand distinct CDR3 sequences, 10% to 15% recorded once. Material: PBMCs, obtained from the stem cell graft. These receptor sequences come from a human donor who donated a stem cell graft to a child with Fanconi anemia.

Only a few counts were recorded for this clonotype. The chain carries TRBV12-3 or TRBV12-4 and TRBJ1-2; no firm D call. This CDR3 is 13 amino acids long. Deletions cut 3 bases from V and 1 base from J, with 6 bases between. The CDR3 here is CASSFYNNYGYTF. The CDR3, as DNA: TGTGCCAGCAGTTTCTATAATAACTATGGCTACACCTTC.

This clonotype was detected a few times. The chain recombines TRBV30 with TRBJ1-1; D is possibly TRBD1 (5 bases). The germline gives CDR1 GTSNPN, CDR2 SVGIG (reference sequence). The germline V and J ends were trimmed by 6 bases and 5 bases, with 13 bases remaining between them. CDR3 size: 12 residues. The CDR3 DNA reads as TGTGCCTGCCGGGCGGGGGAGACTGAAGCTTTCTTT. Translation: CACRAGETEAFF.

V and J are TRBV6-1 and TRBJ1-2; tentative D call: TRBD1 (5 bases). Trimming removed 6 bases at V and 10 bases at J, with 21 bases between. This CDR3 has 14 residues. Germline V lookup: CDR1 MNHNS, CDR2 SASEGT. For the CDR3, the DNA is TGTGCCAGCAGGGAGCCGCAGGGACCCTCCTCCTACACCTTC. Protein product: CASREPQGPSSYTF.

This clonotype was found a few times. V and J are TRBV28 and TRBJ1-2; no reliable D call. The CDR3 length is 13 residues. Germline lookup yields CDR1 MDHEN and CDR2 SYDVKM. Trimming took 5 bases from V and 6 from J, leaving 13 bases between them. The CDR3 sequence is CASSPRWEDGYTF. The CDR3 DNA reads as TGTGCCAGCAGTCCCCGGTGGGAGGATGGCTACACCTTC.

This rearrangement joins TRBV25-1 to TRBJ2-5, with D possibly matching TRBD2 (6 bases). V was pared by 5 bases and J by 4 bases, with 17 bases between. This CDR3 is 15 amino acids long. Germline CDR1 reads MGHDK; CDR2 reads SYGVNS. The CDR3 coding sequence is TGTGCCAGCAGTCGGTCCGGGGGAGGTACAGAGACCCAGTACTTC. Amino acids: CASSRSGGGTETQYF.

This clonotype appeared a few times. J is TRBJ2-1 and V is TRBV18; TRBD2 matches 7 bases. Germline lookup yields CDR1 KGHSH and CDR2 LQKENI. CDR3 size: 15 residues. V lost 3 bases to trimming and J lost 8 bases; unmatched junction nucleotides: 10. CDR3: CASSPSKPGGYEQFF. DNA of the CDR3: TGTGCCAGCTCACCGTCGAAGCCGGGAGGCTATGAGCAGTTCTTC.

The rearrangement joins TRBV3-1 to TRBJ1-1; D ambiguous. CDR1 is LGHDT and CDR2 is YNNKEL in the germline V gene (reference sequence). The germline V and J ends were trimmed by 1 base and 4 bases, with 10 bases remaining between them. The CDR3 has 14 amino acids. The CDR3 sequence is CASSQGGFGTEAFF. The CDR3 coding sequence is TGTGCCAGCAGCCAAGGCGGGTTTGGCACTGAAGCTTTCTTT.

This clonotype was detected only a few times. The V and J genes are TRBV12-3 or TRBV12-4 and TRBJ1-5; unclear D gene. With 6 bases removed from V and 5 bases from J, the gap between germline ends came to 11 bases. CDR3 length: 13 residues. The CDR3 spells CASSTGSHQPQHF. In DNA, the CDR3 is TGTGCCAGCAGCACCGGGTCACATCAGCCCCAGCATTTT.

The sample holds a few counts of this clonotype. V is TRBV2 and J is TRBJ2-5; a weak D match, TRBD1 (5 bases). The V gene lost 5 bases and the J gene lost 3 bases, with 13 bases spanning the gap. From germline, CDR1 is SNHLY and CDR2 FYNNEI. This CDR3 is built from 14 residues. This CDR3 is CASSLRQTEETQYF. In DNA, the CDR3 is TGTGCCAGCAGTCTGAGACAGACTGAAGAGACCCAGTACTTC.

The rearrangement uses TRBV5-4 and TRBJ1-2; maybe TRBD1 (5 bases). The germline V and J ends were trimmed by 3 bases and 6 bases, with 18 bases remaining between them. CDR3 length equals 15 residues. CDR1 is SGHNT, CDR2 YYREEE, per germline (reference sequence). CDR3 in DNA: TGTGCCAGCAGCTCCGGGGCGCCGGACCCTCATGGCTACACCTTC. Translating gives CASSSGAPDPHGYTF.

Many counts were recorded for this clonotype. V usage is TRBV20-1 and J usage is TRBJ1-2; D unclear. The CDR3 has 13 amino acids. CDR1 DFQATT and CDR2 SNEGSKA come from the germline V gene (reference sequence). The V gene lost 5 bases and the J gene lost 4 bases, with 14 bases spanning the gap. This CDR3 reads CSAWSGSLYGYTF. The CDR3 DNA follows: TGCAGTGCTTGGTCCGGCTCCCTCTATGGCTACACCTTC.

The V call is TRBV15, the J call TRBJ1-1, with a tentative D call TRBD1 (5 bases). Trimming shortened V by 0 bases and J by 10 bases, and 12 bases separated the two germline ends. Germline CDR1 is LNHNV and CDR2 is YYDKDF (reference sequence). The CDR3 has 13 residues. This CDR3 reads CATSRDRGSLAFF. CDR3 nucleotides: TGTGCCACCAGCAGAGATCGGGGGTCCCTAGCTTTCTTT.

This sequence joins TRBV7-9 and TRBJ2-1; D gene ambiguous. CDR3 length: 13 amino acids. In germline, CDR1 is SEHNR, CDR2 FQNEAQ (reference sequence). V was trimmed by 3 bases and J by 6 bases, leaving 9 bases between them. CDR3 protein: CASSFLPPNEQFF. CDR3 nucleotide sequence: TGTGCCAGCAGCTTCCTCCCTCCCAATGAGCAGTTCTTC.

This clonotype was found many times. This chain joins TRBV4-3 and TRBJ2-6; D gene uncertain. Germline values: CDR1 LGHNA, CDR2 YSLEER. The V end was cut by 0 bases, the J end by 4 bases, with 13 bases between. The CDR3 totals 17 residues. The CDR3 DNA is TGCGCCAGCAGCCAAGATCGTGGGGTGGGGGGGGCCAACGTCCTGACTTTC. Residues: CASSQDRGVGGANVLTF.

V gene TRBV5-1 combines with J gene TRBJ2-5; TRBD2 aligns across 15 bases. The CDR3 is made up of 16 amino acids. With 3 bases clipped from V and 4 bases from J, the junction kept 4 bases outside the gene matches. Per the germline V gene, CDR1 is SGHRS and CDR2 is YFSETQ. The CDR3 coding sequence is TGCGCCAGCAGCTCCTGGACTAGCGGGGGGGGAGAGACCCAGTACTTC. This translates into CASSSWTSGGGETQYF.

This clonotype came up a few times. CDR3 amino acids: CASSFILKGGNYGYTF. CDR3 nucleotides: TGTGCCAGCAGTTTTATCCTAAAGGGTGGGAACTATGGCTACACCTTC. This rearrangement joins TRBV12-3 or TRBV12-4 to TRBJ1-2; D remains ambiguous. The germline V and J ends were trimmed by 3 bases and 2 bases, with 16 bases remaining between them. CDR3 size: 16 residues.

This clonotype occurred many times. The rearrangement joins TRBV2 to TRBJ1-1; 10 positions agree with TRBD1. V was pared by 6 bases and J by 5 bases, with 3 bases of the junction left unmatched. Germline V gene sequence: CDR1 SNHLY, CDR2 FYNNEI. The CDR3 is made up of 13 amino acids. CDR3: CASSGQGGTEAFF. DNA for the CDR3: TGTGCCAGCAGCGGACAGGGGGGGACTGAAGCTTTCTTT.

In its sample, this clonotype was seen many times. The CDR3: CASSLGQFEAFF. CDR3 nucleotides: TGTGCCAGCAGCCTTGGACAGTTCGAAGCTTTCTTT. The V call is TRBV28, the J call TRBJ1-1; D is possibly TRBD1 (6 bases). This CDR3 has 12 amino acids. Germline V gene data show CDR1 as MDHEN and CDR2 as SYDVKM. Trimming stripped 6 bases from V and 8 bases from J, with 13 bases between. The full variable domain, its missing parts supplied by reference TRBV28 and TRBJ1-1, is DVKVTQSSRYLVKRTGEKVFLECVQDMDHENMFWYRQDPGLGLRLIYFSYDVKMKEKGDIPEGYSVSREKKERFSLILESASTNQTSMYLCASSLGQFEAFFGQGTRLTVV.

The rearrangement joins TRBV6-1 to TRBJ1-2; possibly TRBD1 for D (5 bases). Looked up from germline, CDR1 is MNHNS and CDR2 is SASEGT. This CDR3 is built from 17 residues. Trimming pared 6 bases from V and 1 base from J, leaving 21 bases between. CDR3 amino acids: CASSSPRAPRGNYGYTF. CDR3 DNA sequence: TGTGCCAGCAGCTCCCCTCGGGCCCCTAGGGGTAACTATGGCTACACCTTC.

This clonotype was observed many times. The rearrangement links TRBV12-3 or TRBV12-4 to TRBJ1-3, with no clear D. This CDR3 has 17 amino acids. Trimming cost V 4 bases and J 4 bases, with 20 bases left between them. The CDR3 region is CASSSAPRGGLGNTIYF. The CDR3 DNA reads TGTGCCAGCAGTTCGGCCCCCCGTGGAGGGCTCGGAAACACCATATATTTT.

The table lists this clonotype with many counts. The rearrangement links TRBV7-9 to TRBJ2-2, with TRBD1 matching 7 bases. The length of the CDR3 is 16 residues. Germline V CDR1 and CDR2: SEHNR, FQNEAQ (reference sequence). Germline trimming cut 3 bases from V and 2 bases from J; bases unmatched to any gene: 6. The CDR3 region has the DNA TGTGCCAGCAGCTTTCTTCGACAGGGAAACACCGGGGAGCTGTTTTTT. Translation: CASSFLRQGNTGELFF.

This clonotype was seen a handful of times. This chain connects TRBV18 to TRBJ2-3; maybe TRBD1 (6 bases). The germline V gene has CDR1 KGHSH and CDR2 LQKENI. Trimming took 2 bases from V and 1 from J, leaving 10 bases between them. The CDR3 has 15 residues. CDR3 DNA: TGTGCCAGCTCACCAGTCCCAGGGGGCACAGATACGCAGTATTTT. The encoded protein is CASSPVPGGTDTQYF.

This clonotype showed up just a few times. The chain joins TRBV5-1 to TRBJ1-1; possible D gene TRBD1, 5 bases. V was clipped by 7 bases and J by 6 bases, with 16 bases between them. Per germline, CDR1 SGHRS and CDR2 YFSETQ. The CDR3 is 13 amino acids. For the CDR3, the DNA is TGCGCCAGCCGTTCAGGGCTCAACGCTGAAGCTTTCTTT. Amino acid sequence: CASRSGLNAEAFF.

Only a few counts were recorded for this clonotype. The J gene is TRBJ2-7, the V gene TRBV5-1; perhaps TRBD1 as D (7 bases). Germline assignment: CDR1 SGHRS and CDR2 YFSETQ. Trimming pared 7 bases from V and 2 bases from J, leaving 19 bases between. The CDR3 covers 15 residues. The CDR3 sequence is CASGLTTGQTYEQYF. The CDR3 DNA sequence: TGCGCCAGCGGACTAACTACGGGACAGACCTACGAGCAGTACTTC.

The J gene is TRBJ2-1, the V gene TRBV27; 9 positions match TRBD2. The trim removed 3 bases at V and 9 bases at J, leaving 9 bases unmatched. Germline V CDR1 and CDR2: MNHEY, SMNVEV (reference sequence). The CDR3 runs 15 residues. The CDR3 loop reads CASSFQAGGQGEQFF. DNA for the CDR3: TGTGCCAGCAGTTTCCAAGCGGGGGGCCAGGGTGAGCAGTTCTTC.

This clonotype was seen a handful of times. V usage is TRBV12-3 or TRBV12-4 and J usage is TRBJ1-2; 8 positions match TRBD1. With 4 bases clipped from V and 4 bases from J, the junction kept 5 bases outside the gene matches. The CDR3 loop spans 14 amino acids. The CDR3 here is CASSSRGRVYGYTF. CDR3 bases: TGTGCCAGCAGTTCCAGGGGGCGGGTCTATGGCTACACCTTC.